In this sample, the clone carrying this TCR beta chain turned up once. This entry is derived from a study of OX40 agonist ivuxolimab in advanced cancers. Background on the study: The dose-escalation cohort was approximately 84% male, with a mean age of about 58 years, ranging about 23 to 90. Partial responses were achieved by three patients: one hepatocellular carcinoma, two cutaneous melanoma.

The CDR3 extends over 16 amino acids. Germline-derived CDR1 and CDR2 are SNHLY and FYNNEI. V was shortened by 0 bases and J by 3 bases, with 14 bases between the two germline ends. Profiled with immunoSEQ multiplex PCR; TCRdb holds only in-frame clones, not every one. Among 13,000 or so clones listed, 80% were seen once. The chain combines TRBV2 with TRBJ2-5; a weak D match, TRBD1 (5 bases). The origin of this receptor is an adult with an advanced solid tumor such as melanoma, head and neck, liver or kidney cancer. The sequencing here drew on CD4+ or CD8+ T cells sorted from blood, taken in a trial of the OX40 agonist ivuxolimab. CDR3 protein: CASSEAPPDTEETQYF. The CDR3 DNA is TGTGCCAGCAGTGAAGCGCCCCCGGACACAGAAGAGACCCAGTACTTC. The full variable domain, rest sourced from reference TRBV2 and TRBJ2-5, is EPEVTQTPSHQVTQMGQEVILRCVPISNHLYFYWYRQILGQKVEFLVSFYNNEISEKSEIFDDQFSVERPDGSNFTLKIRSTKLEDSAMYFCASSEAPPDTEETQYFGPGTRLLVL.